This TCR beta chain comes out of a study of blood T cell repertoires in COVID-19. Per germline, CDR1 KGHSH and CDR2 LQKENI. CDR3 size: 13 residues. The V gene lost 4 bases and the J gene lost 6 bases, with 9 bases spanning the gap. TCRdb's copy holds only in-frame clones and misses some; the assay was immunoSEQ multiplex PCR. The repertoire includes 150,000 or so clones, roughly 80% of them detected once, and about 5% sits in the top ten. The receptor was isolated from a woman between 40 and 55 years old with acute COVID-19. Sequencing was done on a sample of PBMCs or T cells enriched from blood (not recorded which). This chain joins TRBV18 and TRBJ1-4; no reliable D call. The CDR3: CASSHGRDEKLFF. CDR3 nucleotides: TGTGCCAGCTCACACGGGAGAGATGAAAAACTGTTTTTT. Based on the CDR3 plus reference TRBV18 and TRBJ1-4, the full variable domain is NAGVMQNPRHLVRRRGQEARLRCSPMKGHSHVYWYRQLPEEGLKFMVYLQKENIIDESGMPKERFSAEFPKEGPSILRIQQVVRGDSAAYFCASSHGRDEKLFFGSGTQLSVL.